The rows below give T cell receptor beta chains drawn from one sample of a study of cytomegalovirus exposure and HLA in healthy donors. TCRdb's table, derived via immunoSEQ multiplex PCR, lists solely in-frame clones and lacks some. The profile covers about 190,000 clones, with about 81% appearing a single time and about 0.8% taken by the ten largest. The sequenced sample was PBMCs. The receptors were gathered from a woman between 18 and 30 years old in good health and CMV-seronegative. The CDR3 runs from the conserved cysteine through the conserved F or W. A D gene is named only where the DNA matches it firmly. Where a row states a size, it is once, few, many or the class of an expanded clone; other rows omit it.

d_call: TRBD2
v_call: TRBV19
j_call: TRBJ2-7
clone_size: .
cdr3_nt: TGTGCCAGTAGTATTTCCGGGACTAGATCCGAGCAGTACTTC
cdr3_aa: CASSISGTRSEQYF

d_call: .
v_call: TRBV5-6
j_call: TRBJ1-6
clone_size: .
cdr3_nt: TGTGCCAGCAGCCTAACAGGGTATGGTTCACCCCTCCACTTT
cdr3_aa: CASSLTGYGSPLHF

d_call: TRBD2
v_call: TRBV5-4
j_call: TRBJ2-7
clone_size: .
cdr3_nt: TGTGCCAGCAGCTTGGAGCCTAGCGGGGTCTCCTACGAGCAGTACTTC
cdr3_aa: CASSLEPSGVSYEQYF

d_call: .
v_call: TRBV7-7
j_call: TRBJ2-3
clone_size: .
cdr3_nt: TGTGCCAGCAGCTCCTCAGCGGGCGCAGATACGCAGTATTTT
cdr3_aa: CASSSSAGADTQYF

d_call: TRBD1
v_call: TRBV7-9
j_call: TRBJ1-2
clone_size: .
cdr3_nt: TGTGCCAGCAGCCTTAGACGTAAAACGGACAGGGAGACGTCTGGCTACACCTTC
cdr3_aa: CASSLRRKTDRETSGYTF

d_call: .
v_call: TRBV5-1
j_call: TRBJ2-7
clone_size: .
cdr3_nt: TGCGCCAGCAGACTATCGTCTAGCGCGCCCTACGAGCAGTACTTC
cdr3_aa: CASRLSSSAPYEQYF

d_call: .
v_call: TRBV12-5
j_call: TRBJ2-3
clone_size: .
cdr3_nt: TGTGCTAGTGGCCTCGGTCTGCGGGGACTCACAGATACGCAGTATTTT
cdr3_aa: CASGLGLRGLTDTQYF

d_call: .
v_call: TRBV7-9
j_call: TRBJ2-1
clone_size: .
cdr3_nt: TGTGCCAGCAGGCCCCCTAGCGATGAGCAGTTCTTC
cdr3_aa: CASRPPSDEQFF

d_call: TRBD1
v_call: TRBV5-4
j_call: TRBJ1-1
clone_size: .
cdr3_nt: TGTGCCAGCAGCTTCTCCGGGACAGCTCGTTTT
cdr3_aa: CASSFSGTARF

d_call: TRBD1
v_call: TRBV6-5
j_call: TRBJ1-1
clone_size: .
cdr3_nt: TGTGCCAGCAGTTACTCTAACAGGGGGCTTACTGAAGCTTTCTTT
cdr3_aa: CASSYSNRGLTEAFF

d_call: .
v_call: TRBV5-6
j_call: TRBJ1-3
clone_size: few
cdr3_nt: TGTGCCAGCAGCTTCAGCTCTGGAAACACCATATATTTT
cdr3_aa: CASSFSSGNTIYF

d_call: .
v_call: TRBV28
j_call: TRBJ1-2
clone_size: .
cdr3_nt: TGTGCCAGCACCCTGAGCTCTCCCCCACTACAGGGTGGCTACACCTTC
cdr3_aa: CASTLSSPPLQGGYTF

d_call: .
v_call: TRBV25-1
j_call: TRBJ2-3
clone_size: .
cdr3_nt: TGTGCCAGCAGTGACCAAATCGCACCCGGGTCAGATACGCAGTATTTT
cdr3_aa: CASSDQIAPGSDTQYF

d_call: TRBD2
v_call: TRBV6-6
j_call: TRBJ2-4
clone_size: .
cdr3_nt: TGTGCCAGCAGTCCTGGGACTAGGGGAGCCAAAAACATTCAGTACTTC
cdr3_aa: CASSPGTRGAKNIQYF

d_call: TRBD2
v_call: TRBV5-1
j_call: TRBJ2-5
clone_size: .
cdr3_nt: TGCGCCAGCAGCTTGGCACTAGCGTTCCAAGAGACCCAGTACTTC
cdr3_aa: CASSLALAFQETQYF

d_call: TRBD1
v_call: TRBV6-6
j_call: TRBJ2-3
clone_size: .
cdr3_nt: TGTGCCAGCAGTTCCCGACAGGGGACAGATACGCAGTATTTT
cdr3_aa: CASSSRQGTDTQYF

d_call: .
v_call: TRBV11-2
j_call: TRBJ2-7
clone_size: .
cdr3_nt: TGTGCCAGCAGCTTAGGATTAGCCTACGAGCAGTACTTC
cdr3_aa: CASSLGLAYEQYF

d_call: .
v_call: TRBV7-9
j_call: TRBJ1-1
clone_size: .
cdr3_nt: TGTGCCAGCAGCTTACCGGGGGAAGCTTTCTTT
cdr3_aa: CASSLPGEAFF

d_call: TRBD2
v_call: TRBV19
j_call: TRBJ2-1
clone_size: .
cdr3_nt: TGTGCCAGTAGTATGGCCGGGACTAGGCCCTACAATGAGCAGTTCTTC
cdr3_aa: CASSMAGTRPYNEQFF

d_call: TRBD1
v_call: TRBV5-5
j_call: TRBJ2-1
clone_size: .
cdr3_nt: TGTGCCAGCAGCCCACCGACAGGGTTTGGGAATGAGCAGTTCTTC
cdr3_aa: CASSPPTGFGNEQFF

d_call: TRBD2
v_call: TRBV5-8
j_call: TRBJ2-3
clone_size: .
cdr3_nt: TGTGCCAGCAGCTTGGGTGCGGGGGTTGCCACAGATACGCAGTATTTT
cdr3_aa: CASSLGAGVATDTQYF

d_call: TRBD1
v_call: TRBV7-9
j_call: TRBJ2-2
clone_size: few
cdr3_nt: TGTGCCAGCAGCTCAAGGACAGGGGGCGGAACCGGGGAGCTGTTTTTT
cdr3_aa: CASSSRTGGGTGELFF

d_call: .
v_call: TRBV7-9
j_call: TRBJ2-3
clone_size: .
cdr3_nt: TGTGCCAGCAGCAAACGACAGACCACAGATACGCAGTATTTT
cdr3_aa: CASSKRQTTDTQYF

d_call: .
v_call: TRBV7-2
j_call: TRBJ1-1
clone_size: .
cdr3_nt: TGTGCCAGCAGCTCGGTCGGGGGGCTTGATGAAGCTTTCTTT
cdr3_aa: CASSSVGGLDEAFF

d_call: .
v_call: TRBV6-1
j_call: TRBJ1-5
clone_size: .
cdr3_nt: TGTGCCAGCTGTAAAGACAGCTATAGCAATCAGCCCCAGCATTTT
cdr3_aa: CASCKDSYSNQPQHF

d_call: .
v_call: TRBV4-1
j_call: TRBJ1-2
clone_size: .
cdr3_nt: TGCGCCAGCAGCCAAGAGGTTCAGGGTGGGAAGTTTGGCTACACCTTC
cdr3_aa: CASSQEVQGGKFGYTF

d_call: .
v_call: TRBV5-1
j_call: TRBJ2-2
clone_size: .
cdr3_nt: TGCGCCAGCAGCCTAATAGTTGGCGGGGAGCTGTTTTTT
cdr3_aa: CASSLIVGGELFF

d_call: .
v_call: TRBV6-5
j_call: TRBJ2-7
clone_size: .
cdr3_nt: TGTGCCAGTAGGGGGAAAAGCTCCTACGAGCAGTACTTC
cdr3_aa: CASRGKSSYEQYF

d_call: TRBD2
v_call: TRBV2
j_call: TRBJ2-1
clone_size: .
cdr3_nt: TGTGCCAGCGGAAGCGGGAGTTTTTACAATGAGCAGTTCTTC
cdr3_aa: CASGSGSFYNEQFF

d_call: .
v_call: TRBV5-4
j_call: TRBJ2-3
clone_size: .
cdr3_nt: TGTGCCAGCAGCGCCCCCCCCCGGGGGGCCACAGATACGCAGTATTTT
cdr3_aa: CASSAPPRGATDTQYF

d_call: .
v_call: TRBV30
j_call: TRBJ2-3
clone_size: .
cdr3_nt: TGTGCCTGGGGACGCGGGCACAGCACAGATACGCAGTATTTT
cdr3_aa: CAWGRGHSTDTQYF

d_call: .
v_call: TRBV27
j_call: TRBJ1-5
clone_size: .
cdr3_nt: TGTGCCAGCAGTGGGGGGTTATATCAGCCCCAGCATTTT
cdr3_aa: CASSGGLYQPQHF

d_call: .
v_call: TRBV7-9
j_call: TRBJ2-7
clone_size: .
cdr3_nt: TGTGCCAGCAGCTTACCAGGACAGTTATACGAGCAGTACTTC
cdr3_aa: CASSLPGQLYEQYF

d_call: .
v_call: TRBV29-1
j_call: TRBJ1-2
clone_size: .
cdr3_nt: TGCAGCGTTGAAGTCGGGATAGGCTATGGCTACACCTTC
cdr3_aa: CSVEVGIGYGYTF

d_call: TRBD2
v_call: TRBV27
j_call: TRBJ2-7
clone_size: .
cdr3_nt: TGTGCCAGCAGTGCAGGACGCCCCCGGGGGGGGTACGAGCAGTACTTC
cdr3_aa: CASSAGRPRGGYEQYF

d_call: .
v_call: TRBV18
j_call: TRBJ2-3
clone_size: .
cdr3_nt: TGTGCCAGCTCACTGAACAGGGTCCCAGATACGCAGTATTTT
cdr3_aa: CASSLNRVPDTQYF

d_call: TRBD2
v_call: TRBV10-3
j_call: TRBJ2-3
clone_size: .
cdr3_nt: TGTGCCATCAGCGCAAGACTAGCGGGGGGGCGGGCGACAGATACGCAGTATTTT
cdr3_aa: CAISARLAGGRATDTQYF

d_call: .
v_call: TRBV25-1
j_call: TRBJ1-6
clone_size: .
cdr3_nt: TGTGCCAGCAGTGAATCAACCGGGGTTGGGTCACCCCTCCACTTT
cdr3_aa: CASSESTGVGSPLHF

d_call: .
v_call: TRBV5-6
j_call: TRBJ2-7
clone_size: .
cdr3_nt: TGTGCCAGCAGCAGCCCAAGGACAGAAAACGAGCAGTACTTC
cdr3_aa: CASSSPRTENEQYF

d_call: .
v_call: TRBV7-9
j_call: TRBJ2-2
clone_size: .
cdr3_nt: TGTGCCAGCAGCTTAGGGGGGGGCAGAGCGAACACCGGGGAGCTGTTTTTT
cdr3_aa: CASSLGGGRANTGELFF

d_call: .
v_call: TRBV27
j_call: TRBJ2-3
clone_size: .
cdr3_nt: TGTGCCAGCAGGGCCGACTCCCCGGGAGCTACTAGCACAGATACGCAGTATTTT
cdr3_aa: CASRADSPGATSTDTQYF

d_call: .
v_call: TRBV6-5
j_call: TRBJ1-1
clone_size: .
cdr3_nt: TGTGCCAGTTGGCGGATCAACGAGGCTGAAGCTTTCTTT
cdr3_aa: CASWRINEAEAFF

d_call: .
v_call: TRBV10-2
j_call: TRBJ1-2
clone_size: .
cdr3_nt: TGCGCCAGCAGTGAAGGCGGGCCCGGCTATGGCTACACCTTC
cdr3_aa: CASSEGGPGYGYTF

d_call: .
v_call: TRBV6-1
j_call: TRBJ1-3
clone_size: .
cdr3_nt: TGTGCCAGCAGGAGGGGACAAACCTCTGGAAACACCATATATTTT
cdr3_aa: CASRRGQTSGNTIYF

d_call: .
v_call: TRBV15
j_call: TRBJ2-5
clone_size: .
cdr3_nt: TGTGCCACCAGCAGAGGGGCTAGCTTTCGAGAGACCCAGTACTTC
cdr3_aa: CATSRGASFRETQYF

d_call: TRBD2
v_call: TRBV28
j_call: TRBJ2-1
clone_size: .
cdr3_nt: TGTGCCAGCAGCCCGCCGGGGAGAGCGGGAGTTGGGAAGCAGTTCTTC
cdr3_aa: CASSPPGRAGVGKQFF

d_call: .
v_call: TRBV18
j_call: TRBJ1-6
clone_size: once
cdr3_nt: TGTGCCAGCTCCCAAGGGGGGGATGATTCACCCCTCCACTTT
cdr3_aa: CASSQGGDDSPLHF

d_call: TRBD1
v_call: TRBV4-2
j_call: TRBJ1-2
clone_size: .
cdr3_nt: TGTGCCAGCAGCCTCCCGGACAGGGCCTATGGCTACACCTTC
cdr3_aa: CASSLPDRAYGYTF

d_call: TRBD1
v_call: TRBV4-1
j_call: TRBJ2-3
clone_size: .
cdr3_nt: TGCGCCAGCAGCCAATCCGAGGGGGCGGCAGATACGCAGTATTTT
cdr3_aa: CASSQSEGAADTQYF

d_call: TRBD2
v_call: TRBV7-8
j_call: TRBJ2-7
clone_size: .
cdr3_nt: TGTGCCAGCAGCTTAGTACCTGGACTAGCGGGTGAGCAGTACTTC
cdr3_aa: CASSLVPGLAGEQYF

d_call: .
v_call: TRBV6-5
j_call: TRBJ1-1
clone_size: .
cdr3_nt: TGTGCCAGCAGTTACTCCCGAGACACTGAAGCTTTCTTT
cdr3_aa: CASSYSRDTEAFF

d_call: .
v_call: TRBV29-1
j_call: TRBJ2-3
clone_size: .
cdr3_nt: TGCAGCGTTCGACCCCAGGGAACTAGCACAGATACGCAGTATTTT
cdr3_aa: CSVRPQGTSTDTQYF

d_call: .
v_call: TRBV29-1
j_call: TRBJ2-1
clone_size: few
cdr3_nt: TGCAGCGTTGGCAGCTCCTACAATGAGCAGTTCTTC
cdr3_aa: CSVGSSYNEQFF

d_call: .
v_call: TRBV7-2
j_call: TRBJ1-6
clone_size: .
cdr3_nt: TGTGCCAGCAGCCGAATCGTTGGGGGGTATTCACCCCTCCACTTT
cdr3_aa: CASSRIVGGYSPLHF

d_call: TRBD2
v_call: TRBV6-1
j_call: TRBJ2-3
clone_size: .
cdr3_nt: TGTGCCAGCAGTGAAAGGTTTCTGGCTAGCGGGGGGGTAGATACGCAGTATTTT
cdr3_aa: CASSERFLASGGVDTQYF

d_call: TRBD1
v_call: TRBV5-1
j_call: TRBJ2-3
clone_size: .
cdr3_nt: TGCGCCAGCAGCTCCGGGACAGGGAGGCGAGATACGCAGTATTTT
cdr3_aa: CASSSGTGRRDTQYF

d_call: TRBD1
v_call: TRBV27
j_call: TRBJ2-7
clone_size: .
cdr3_nt: TGTGCCAGCAGTTCCAGACAGGGGGGGTCCTACGAGCAGTACTTC
cdr3_aa: CASSSRQGGSYEQYF

d_call: TRBD2
v_call: TRBV19
j_call: TRBJ2-3
clone_size: .
cdr3_nt: TGTGCCAGTAGTTCCCGGACTAGCGGGATAAATGGGGGTACGCAGTATTTT
cdr3_aa: CASSSRTSGINGGTQYF

d_call: TRBD2
v_call: TRBV2
j_call: TRBJ2-7
clone_size: few
cdr3_nt: TGTGCCAGCAGTGCGGCTAGCGGGAGAACCTACGAGCAGTACTTC
cdr3_aa: CASSAASGRTYEQYF